This T cell receptor beta chain appears in the sequencing data of a study of blood T cell repertoires in COVID-19. Study-wide background: COVID-19 samples from acute and convalescent phases originated in the United States, Italy and Spain. From T cells, B-cell-depleted T cells, or PBMCs came the material, which was cDNA or gDNA.

Original processing methods: Amplification of reference gene primers was used by the study to estimate nucleated cell counts. Profiling relied on immunoSEQ multiplex PCR, and the TCRdb table lists in-frame clones only, not all of them. V and J calls and clone size come straight from that table; D and trimming were deduced from the DNA. The sample contains 90,000 to 100,000 clones, roughly nine tenths of which appear only once. Germline V lookup: CDR1 SGHNT, CDR2 YYREEE (reference sequence). CDR3 length: 15 residues. J lost 2 bases, V lost 4 bases, and 7 bases had no gene match. Sequenced material: peripheral blood. The chain links TRBV5-4 to TRBJ2-7; the match to TRBD2 covers 9 bases. This TCR was sampled from a man aged 50-59 years with acute or convalescent COVID-19. CDR3 nucleotides: TGTGCCAGCAGCCCCACTAGCGGGTATACCTACGAGCAGTACTTC. Encoded protein: CASSPTSGYTYEQYF.